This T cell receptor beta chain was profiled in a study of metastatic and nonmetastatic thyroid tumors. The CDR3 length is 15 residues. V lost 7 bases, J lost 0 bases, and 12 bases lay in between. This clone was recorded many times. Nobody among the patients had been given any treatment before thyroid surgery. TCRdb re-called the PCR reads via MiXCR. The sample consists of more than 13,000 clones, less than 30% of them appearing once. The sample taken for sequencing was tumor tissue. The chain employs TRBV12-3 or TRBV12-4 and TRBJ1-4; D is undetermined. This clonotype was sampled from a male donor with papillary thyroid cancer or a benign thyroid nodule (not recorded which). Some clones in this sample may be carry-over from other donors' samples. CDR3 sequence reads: CASIFAGPTNEKLFF. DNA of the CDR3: TGTGCCAGCATCTTCGCAGGTCCAACTAATGAAAAACTGTTTTTT.